The clone carrying this T cell receptor beta chain has just a few counts. This record comes from a study of T cells in tumors and immune-related adverse events. The CDR3 loop spans 13 amino acids. Germline V CDR1 and CDR2: SNHLY, FYNNEI. V dropped 6 bases and J dropped 0 bases, with 6 bases sitting between them. Measured with immunoSEQ multiplex PCR; TCRdb has only the in-frame clones, and not every one. The sample consists of about 22,000 clones, 85% to 95% of them appearing once. This clonotype was obtained from a female donor with metastatic renal cell carcinoma. The starting material was lymph node tissue, obtained from a patient treated with anti-PD-1 therapy. The chain carries TRBV2 and TRBJ1-5; unclear D gene. The CDR3 region is CASRAASNQPQHF. The CDR3 bases are TGTGCCAGCAGGGCTGCTAGCAATCAGCCCCAGCATTTT.